Listed below are T cell receptor beta chains from one sample, sequenced in a study of blood T cell repertoires in COVID-19. Sequenced by immunoSEQ multiplex PCR; TCRdb stores in-frame clones only, minus some. The sample yields 250,000 to 350,000 clones, roughly nine tenths seen once. Specimen: peripheral blood. Receptors were obtained from a man between 18 and 29 years old with active or convalescent COVID-19. The CDR3 runs from the conserved cysteine through the conserved F or W. A D gene is named only where the DNA matches it firmly. Expanded clones get a size class; other rows say once, few or many, or leave the size out.

j_call | d_call | v_call | clone_size | cdr3_aa | cdr3_nt
TRBJ2-7 | TRBD2 | TRBV6-2/TRBV6-3 | . | CASSSRPGLAYEQYF | TGTGCCAGCAGTTCCAGACCGGGACTAGCGTACGAGCAGTACTTC
TRBJ1-1 | . | TRBV29-1 | . | CSVEGHLNTEAFF | TGCAGCGTTGAAGGTCACTTGAACACTGAAGCTTTCTTT
TRBJ1-2 | TRBD1 | TRBV6-5 | . | CASSYSGQGADDGYTF | TGTGCCAGCAGTTACTCCGGGCAGGGGGCCGATGATGGCTACACCTTC
TRBJ1-6 | TRBD1 | TRBV5-4 | . | CASSLARYRGNNSPLHF | TGTGCCAGCAGCTTGGCCAGATACAGGGGCAATAATTCACCCCTCCACTTT
TRBJ1-4 | . | TRBV10-3 | . | CAAREGVDEKLFF | TGTGCCGCCAGGGAGGGAGTCGATGAAAAACTGTTTTTT
TRBJ2-3 | TRBD2 | TRBV15 | . | CATSRDPSGLTDTQYF | TGTGCCACCAGCAGAGATCCTAGCGGACTCACAGATACGCAGTATTTT
TRBJ2-3 | . | TRBV14 | . | CASSQDRVQDTQYF | TGTGCCAGCAGCCAAGACCGGGTCCAAGATACGCAGTATTTT
TRBJ1-2 | . | TRBV7-8 | many | CASSLLGIGDGYTF | TGTGCCAGCAGCCTATTGGGGATCGGGGATGGCTACACCTTC
TRBJ1-2 | TRBD1 | TRBV27 | . | CASSPDRVWSGYTF | TGTGCCAGCAGCCCTGACAGGGTGTGGTCTGGCTACACCTTC
TRBJ2-3 | . | TRBV18 | . | CASYAGTPPDTQYF | TGTGCCAGCTATGCGGGAACCCCGCCAGATACGCAGTATTTT
TRBJ2-3 | TRBD2 | TRBV5-1 | . | CASRGGGAADTQYF | TGCGCCTCACGGGGCGGGGGGGCCGCAGATACGCAGTATTTT
TRBJ1-1 | . | TRBV4-3 | . | CASSQVRVNTEAFF | TGCGCCAGCAGCCAAGTCAGGGTGAACACTGAAGCTTTCTTT
TRBJ2-5 | . | TRBV7-9 | . | CAAGSEGLQETQYF | TGTGCCGCGGGGAGCGAAGGTCTCCAAGAGACCCAGTACTTC
TRBJ1-1 | . | TRBV18 | few | CASSRPPGDGAFF | TGTGCCAGCTCACGACCGCCCGGGGATGGAGCTTTCTTT
TRBJ1-4 | TRBD1 | TRBV7-9 | . | CASSLSRGSEKLFF | TGTGCCAGCAGCTTATCCAGGGGGAGTGAAAAACTGTTTTTT
TRBJ1-1 | . | TRBV7-2 | . | CASSSDPNRLNTEAFF | TGTGCCAGCAGCTCCGACCCAAACAGGCTGAACACTGAAGCTTTCTTT
TRBJ1-4 | . | TRBV27 | . | CASGGGAPGEKLFF | TGTGCCAGCGGTGGGGGGGCGCCAGGTGAAAAACTGTTTTTT
TRBJ2-3 | . | TRBV4-3 | . | CASSQGGAGLDTQYF | TGCGCCAGCAGCCAAGGCGGGGCGGGGCTTGATACGCAGTATTTT
TRBJ2-7 | TRBD2 | TRBV5-6 | . | CASNPGRGLNFLEQYF | TGTGCCAGCAACCCGGGGAGGGGTCTGAACTTCCTCGAGCAGTACTTC
TRBJ2-5 | TRBD2 | TRBV3-1/TRBV3-2 | . | CASSPYRTSGSLVTQYF | TGTGCCAGCAGCCCATATCGGACTAGCGGGAGTTTAGTGACCCAGTACTTC
TRBJ1-4 | TRBD1 | TRBV18 | few | CASSPWGQGNEKLFF | TGTGCCAGCTCACCATGGGGACAGGGCAACGAAAAACTGTTTTTT
TRBJ2-7 | TRBD1 | TRBV28 | . | CATPGQGAGEQYF | TGTGCCACCCCAGGACAGGGGGCGGGCGAGCAGTACTTC
TRBJ1-4 | TRBD1 | TRBV10-3 | . | CAISSDRGGEKLFF | TGTGCCATCAGCTCGGACAGGGGGGGAGAAAAACTGTTTTTT
TRBJ2-7 | . | TRBV19 | . | CASSPGTIYEQYF | TGTGCCAGTAGTCCAGGGACAATCTACGAGCAGTACTTC
TRBJ2-7 | TRBD2 | TRBV7-2 | . | CASSLGASGSYEQYF | TGTGCCAGCAGCTTAGGGGCTAGCGGCTCCTACGAGCAGTACTTC
TRBJ1-5 | . | TRBV28 | . | CASSWGRGYPNQPQHF | TGTGCCAGCAGCTGGGGGAGGGGATACCCGAATCAGCCCCAGCATTTT
TRBJ1-1 | TRBD1 | TRBV29-1 | . | CSVWTGTGTEAFF | TGCAGCGTCTGGACAGGGACCGGCACTGAAGCTTTCTTT
TRBJ1-2 | . | TRBV28 | . | CASSFLPYGYTF | TGTGCCAGCAGTTTCCTTCCCTATGGCTACACCTTC
TRBJ2-1 | TRBD2 | TRBV27 | . | CASSLREGGNEQFF | TGTGCCAGCAGTTTACGGGAGGGCGGGAATGAGCAGTTCTTC
TRBJ1-2 | . | TRBV19 | . | CASSPGSNYGYTF | TGTGCCAGTAGTCCGGGGTCTAACTATGGCTACACCTTC
TRBJ1-1 | . | TRBV12-5 | . | CASAFLPGETEAFF | TGTGCTAGTGCCTTCTTGCCAGGGGAGACTGAAGCTTTCTTT
TRBJ2-5 | TRBD1 | TRBV3-1/TRBV3-2 | . | CASSPADREETQYF | TGTGCCAGCAGCCCAGCGGACAGGGAAGAGACCCAGTACTTC
TRBJ1-2 | . | TRBV4-1 | . | CASSQGDRTPYGYTF | TGCGCCAGCAGCCAAGGTGACAGGACCCCATATGGCTACACCTTC
TRBJ2-1 | TRBD2 | TRBV4-1 | . | CASSQERSGRRYNEQFF | TGCGCCAGCAGCCAAGAACGATCCGGGAGGCGGTACAATGAGCAGTTCTTC
TRBJ2-7 | . | TRBV4-2 | few | CASSQEERVRYEQYF | TGTGCCAGCAGCCAAGAAGAGCGGGTGCGGTACGAGCAGTACTTC
TRBJ2-3 | TRBD2 | TRBV18 | . | CASSPTSTPSGRVTDTQYF | TGTGCCAGCTCACCCACCTCTACCCCTAGCGGGAGGGTCACAGATACGCAGTATTTT